This paragraph covers one TCR beta chain sequence. This sample was included in a study of shared T cell receptors in the human thymus. The assay was immunoSEQ multiplex PCR, and TCRdb's table has in-frame clones only and misses some. The data show hundreds of thousands of clones, with over 75% seen just once and under 0.012% held by the top ten. The germline gives CDR1 SQVTM, CDR2 ANQGSEA. The CDR3 runs 12 residues. Between the trimmed V and J ends, which lost 4 bases and 4 bases, there was a span of 8 bases. These same records also appear under a second study, on human thymus T cells. That source adds: Corrective cardiac surgery supplied the resected thymus tissue. Apparent skewing of V and J gene usage characterized both thymic and blood repertoires.

The sequence was obtained from a girl less than two years old with a congenital heart defect. The sample taken for sequencing was thymocytes. V and J are TRBV29-1 and TRBJ2-4, with D unclear. DNA of the CDR3: TGCAGCGTTGGGGCACCGAAAAACATTCAGTACTTC. Amino acids: CSVGAPKNIQYF. Complete variable domain (other parts from reference TRBV29-1 and TRBJ2-4): SAVISQKPSRDICQRGTSLTIQCQVDSQVTMMFWYRQQPGQSLTLIATANQGSEATYESGFVIDKFPISRPNLTFSTLTVSNMSPEDSSIYLCSVGAPKNIQYFGAGTRLSVL.